The 25 T cell receptor beta chains below were found in one sample sequenced in a study of blood T cell repertoires in COVID-19. Using immunoSEQ multiplex PCR, the repertoire was profiled, and TCRdb retains in-frame clones only, with some absent. The sample holds around 140,000 clones; over 75% are singletons and the top ten take around 2.1%. Sequencing used peripheral blood. Receptors were obtained from a man between 65 and 80 years old with active COVID-19.

V gene TRBV2 combines with J gene TRBJ2-5; D possibly corresponds to TRBD2 (6 bases). CDR3 length equals 14 residues. V dropped 4 bases and J dropped 3 bases, with 12 bases sitting between them. Per the germline V gene, CDR1 is SNHLY and CDR2 is FYNNEI. DNA for the CDR3: TGTGCCAGCAGTGTTCGGCGGGGAGAAGAGACCCAGTACTTC. Translation gives CASSVRRGEETQYF.

The rearrangement links TRBV28 to TRBJ1-2; possible D gene TRBD1, 5 bases. CDR1 is MDHEN, CDR2 SYDVKM, per germline. CDR3 length: 15 amino acids. The V end was cut by 1 base, the J end by 4 bases, with 13 bases between. CDR3 in amino acids: CASSLFGGRGYGYTF. CDR3 in DNA: TGTGCCAGCAGTTTATTTGGGGGGAGAGGCTATGGCTACACCTTC.

Only a few counts were recorded for this clone. V gene TRBV18 combines with J gene TRBJ2-7; 8 bases fit TRBD2. Germline V CDR1 and CDR2: KGHSH, LQKENI. This CDR3 contains 15 residues. V was clipped by 4 bases and J by 1 base; unmatched bases: 6. DNA of the CDR3: TGTGCCAGCTCACTTCCCGGGACTAGTTCCTACGAGCAGTACTTC. Translation gives CASSLPGTSSYEQYF. The whole variable domain, remainder taken from reference TRBV18 and TRBJ2-7, is NAGVMQNPRHLVRRRGQEARLRCSPMKGHSHVYWYRQLPEEGLKFMVYLQKENIIDESGMPKERFSAEFPKEGPSILRIQQVVRGDSAAYFCASSLPGTSSYEQYFGPGTRLTVT.

The chain couples TRBV5-3 to TRBJ2-3; 9 bases map to TRBD2. TRBV5-3 belongs to the ORF category, with a function that is uncertain. This CDR3 region has 16 residues. J was trimmed by 4 bases and V by 4 bases; bases with no gene match: 10. The CDR3 protein is CARSPPLREGSDTQYF. Written as DNA, the CDR3 is TGTGCCAGAAGCCCCCCACTGCGGGAGGGCTCAGATACGCAGTATTTT.

V is TRBV5-1 and J is TRBJ2-2; 9 bases are a match to TRBD2. After removal of 2 bases from V and 3 bases from J, the junction contained 2 bases not matched to a gene. This CDR3 comprises 15 residues. Germline lookup yields CDR1 SGHRS and CDR2 YFSETQ. CDR3: CASSFRGRDTGELFF. CDR3 DNA sequence: TGCGCCAGCAGCTTCCGCGGGAGGGACACCGGGGAGCTGTTTTTT. Together with reference TRBV5-1 and TRBJ2-2, the CDR3 gives the full variable domain: KAGVTQTPRYLIKTRGQQVTLSCSPISGHRSVSWYQQTPGQGLQFLFEYFSETQRNKGNFPGRFSGRQFSNSRSEMNVSTLELGDSALYLCASSFRGRDTGELFFGEGSRLTVL.

DNA of the CDR3: TGCGCCAGCAGCTTGGTGGGTACAGGGGCTATCAATGAGCAGTTCTTC. Encoded protein: CASSLVGTGAINEQFF. The chain recombines TRBV5-1 with TRBJ2-1; 7 bases map to TRBD1. This CDR3 comprises 16 residues. CDR1 and CDR2 from the germline V gene are SGHRS and YFSETQ. The trim removed 0 bases at V and 6 bases at J, leaving 9 bases unmatched. Full variable domain (outside the CDR3, taken from reference TRBV5-1 and TRBJ2-1): KAGVTQTPRYLIKTRGQQVTLSCSPISGHRSVSWYQQTPGQGLQFLFEYFSETQRNKGNFPGRFSGRQFSNSRSEMNVSTLELGDSALYLCASSLVGTGAINEQFFGPGTRLTVL.

J is TRBJ2-1 and V is TRBV4-1; the D gene is possibly TRBD2 (5 bases). Germline V gene data show CDR1 as MGHRA and CDR2 as YSYEKL. This CDR3 is built from 17 residues. The V end lost 4 bases, the J end lost 6 bases, and 22 bases lay between the germline ends. CDR3 amino acids: CASSPDHLALPLNEQFF. CDR3 DNA: TGCGCCAGCAGCCCGGATCACCTAGCTCTCCCCCTCAATGAGCAGTTCTTC.

This chain joins TRBV23-1 and TRBJ1-4; 7 nucleotides match TRBD1. TRBV23-1 is recorded as an ORF, its role being uncertain. This CDR3 contains 15 residues. The junction had 4 bases not matched to a gene; V was cut back by 2 bases and J by 4 bases. The DNA of the CDR3 is TGCGCCAGCAGTCAACCGGGACAGCGTAATGAAAAACTGTTTTTT. It translates to CASSQPGQRNEKLFF.

The rearrangement uses TRBV30 and TRBJ2-3; 9 nucleotides match TRBD1. V gave up 0 bases and J gave up 0 bases; unmatched junction bases: 7. The CDR3 is made up of 17 amino acids. Germline V CDR1 and CDR2: GTSNPN, SVGIG (reference sequence). The CDR3 DNA follows: TGTGCCTGGAGTGTACGACAGGGGGAGATTAGCACAGATACGCAGTATTTT. Translation: CAWSVRQGEISTDTQYF.

V usage is TRBV4-3 and J usage is TRBJ2-1; D perhaps matches TRBD2 (5 bases). Germline loops: CDR1 LGHNA, CDR2 YSLEER. V lost 4 bases, J lost 3 bases, and 16 bases lay in between. CDR3 size: 16 residues. The DNA of the CDR3 is TGCGCCAGCAGCCTCATCCCGACCGGGAACTACAATGAGCAGTTCTTC. This translates into CASSLIPTGNYNEQFF.

In this sample, this clone turned up once. The chain combines TRBV10-3 with TRBJ2-3; 10 positions match TRBD1. The germline V gene has CDR1 ENHRY and CDR2 SYGVKD. V trimming: 9 bases; J trimming: 4 bases; junction bases outside the gene matches: 10. This CDR3 is 15 amino acids long. The CDR3 sequence: CAISPGQGGADTQYF. The CDR3 DNA sequence: TGTGCCATTTCACCCGGACAGGGGGGGGCAGATACGCAGTATTTT.

This clone was recorded once. The chain recombines TRBV5-7 with TRBJ2-2, with TRBD1 identical over 8 bases. TRBV5-7 is placed among ORFs of uncertain function. The V gene end was trimmed by 3 bases and the J gene end by 0 bases; junction bases not matched to a gene: 4. This CDR3 has 16 residues. CDR3 amino acids: CASSSRTGPNTGELFF. The CDR3 bases are TGTGCCAGCAGCTCTCGGACAGGGCCGAACACCGGGGAGCTGTTTTTT.

The chain couples TRBV6-5 to TRBJ2-7, with 8 positions matching TRBD2. Trimming cost V 5 bases and J 3 bases; bases outside gene matches: 9. This CDR3 is 15 amino acids long. Germline V gene lookup returns CDR1 MNHEY and CDR2 SVGAGI. CDR3 DNA sequence: TGTGCCAGCAGTAGCGGGAGACGGGTCCTCTACGAGCAGTACTTC. Its translation: CASSSGRRVLYEQYF.

The chain is built from TRBV15 and TRBJ2-1; D perhaps matches TRBD2 (6 bases). Deletions cut 0 bases from V and 6 bases from J, with 18 bases between. This CDR3 contains 17 residues. Germline loops: CDR1 LNHNV, CDR2 YYDKDF (reference sequence). The CDR3 DNA sequence: TGTGCCACCAGCAGAGATTCCGGCGCGCGGGACGGCAATGAGCAGTTCTTC. Amino acid sequence: CATSRDSGARDGNEQFF.

The J gene is TRBJ1-1, the V gene TRBV5-1; no reliable D call. Trimming pared 0 bases from V and 4 bases from J, leaving 7 bases between. Germline CDR1 is SGHRS and CDR2 is YFSETQ. The CDR3 spans 13 residues. The CDR3 DNA reads TGCGCCAGCAGCTTGGCTGGCAGCACTGAAGCTTTCTTT. Translating gives CASSLAGSTEAFF.

The V gene is TRBV2, the J gene TRBJ2-3; 11 bases are a match to TRBD2. The length of the CDR3 is 16 residues. Losses at the gene ends were 6 bases for V and 3 bases for J; bases not matched to a gene: 8. Germline V gene sequence: CDR1 SNHLY, CDR2 FYNNEI. This CDR3 is CASSPTRTSGTDTQYF. Written as DNA, the CDR3 is TGTGCCAGCAGCCCTACCAGGACTAGCGGGACAGATACGCAGTATTTT.

The genes are TRBV27 and TRBJ2-1; TRBD2 agrees at 15 bases. Per germline, CDR1 MNHEY and CDR2 SMNVEV (reference sequence). Trimming took 7 bases from V and 7 from J; bases not matched to a gene: 8. The CDR3 spans 16 residues. As DNA, the CDR3 is TGTGCCAGCAAACCGGGACTAGCGGGAGGAGGGAATGAGCAGTTCTTC. Translation gives CASKPGLAGGGNEQFF.

V gene TRBV3-1 (or the pseudogene TRBV3-2) combines with J gene TRBJ2-1; TRBD2 aligns across 10 bases. This CDR3 region has 15 residues. The germline gives CDR1 LGHDT, CDR2 YNNKEL (reference sequence). V trimming: 4 bases; J trimming: 4 bases; junction bases outside the gene matches: 4. CDR3 region: CASSLSSGSYNEQFF. The CDR3 DNA sequence: TGTGCCAGCAGCCTATCTAGCGGGAGTTACAATGAGCAGTTCTTC.

The V and J genes are TRBV6-5 and TRBJ2-7; D not certain. Germline V gene lookup returns CDR1 MNHEY and CDR2 SVGAGI. This CDR3 contains 11 residues. V was clipped by 6 bases and J by 0 bases, with 3 bases between them. The CDR3 region is CASSFSYEQYF. As DNA, the CDR3 is TGTGCCAGCAGCTTCTCCTACGAGCAGTACTTC.

The rearrangement uses TRBV10-3 and TRBJ1-5, with a weak D call TRBD1 (6 bases). V lost 5 bases, J lost 3 bases, and 11 bases lay in between. There are 14 residues in the CDR3. CDR1 is ENHRY, CDR2 SYGVKD, per germline. The CDR3, as DNA: TGTGCCATCAGTTCCAGGGGCGACAATCAGCCCCAGCATTTT. Protein sequence: CAISSRGDNQPQHF.

This sequence joins TRBV7-9 and TRBJ2-1; 7 nucleotides match TRBD2. Germline CDR1 SEHNR, CDR2 FQNEAQ (reference sequence). CDR3 length equals 13 residues. V lost 2 bases, J lost 10 bases, and 5 bases stayed unmatched. The CDR3 coding sequence is TGTGCCAGCAGCTTATCTAGCGGCCCAGAGCAGTTCTTC. Its translation: CASSLSSGPEQFF.

V is TRBV6-4 and J is TRBJ2-2; possible D gene TRBD1, 6 bases. Trimming removed 4 bases at V and 0 bases at J, with 12 bases between. This CDR3 contains 16 residues. Germline CDR1 MRHNA, CDR2 SNTAGT. Here the CDR3 DNA reads TGTGCCAGCAGTGTACAGGGCCTTGCGAACACCGGGGAGCTGTTTTTT. Translated: CASSVQGLANTGELFF.

J is TRBJ2-2 and V is TRBV5-1; tentatively, D is TRBD1 (5 bases). There are 16 residues in the CDR3. The ends were cut back, 4 bases at V and 2 bases at J, with 15 bases in the middle. The germline CDR1 and CDR2 sequences are SGHRS and YFSETQ. DNA of the CDR3: TGCGCCAGCAGCATGGTGCTGGGGCGAAACACCGGGGAGCTGTTTTTT. Encoded protein: CASSMVLGRNTGELFF. Combining the CDR3 with reference TRBV5-1 and TRBJ2-2 gives the whole variable domain KAGVTQTPRYLIKTRGQQVTLSCSPISGHRSVSWYQQTPGQGLQFLFEYFSETQRNKGNFPGRFSGRQFSNSRSEMNVSTLELGDSALYLCASSMVLGRNTGELFFGEGSRLTVL.

This clone has a handful of counts. The chain carries TRBV29-1 and TRBJ2-7; 7 nucleotides agree with TRBD1. V was pared by 3 bases and J by 6 bases, with 5 bases of the junction left unmatched. This CDR3 is built from 12 residues. Germline V gives CDR1 SQVTM, CDR2 ANQGSEA. This chain's CDR3 is CSVDGQAGEQYF. The CDR3 coding sequence is TGCAGCGTTGATGGACAGGCGGGCGAGCAGTACTTC.

The chain links TRBV2 to TRBJ1-6, with TRBD1 identical over 7 bases. The CDR3 runs 15 residues. Germline-derived CDR1 and CDR2 are SNHLY and FYNNEI. V was pared by 4 bases and J by 0 bases, with 0 bases of the junction left unmatched. Written as DNA, the CDR3 is TGTGCCAGCAGTGGGGACAGCTCCTATAATTCACCCCTCCACTTT. Translated, it gives CASSGDSSYNSPLHF.